This T cell receptor beta chain was observed in a study of tumor and adjacent non-tumor tissue in lung cancer. Whole-study findings and limits: Shorter survival was associated with higher TCR diversity in tumors. Tumor repertoires had a smaller top 100 clone share than normal lung. TCR diversity was significantly greater in tumor than normal lung tissue.

The germline V gene encodes CDR1 MDHEN and CDR2 SYDVKM. The CDR3 sequence is 15 residues long. The template was RNA from unsorted bulk tissue. More than 3 cm separated this lung sample from the edge of the tumor. A note on this clonotype: The antigen remains undetermined. The junction and the germline gene differ at one end; a read error may be behind it.

Three rounds of nested PCR, following a modified ARM-PCR protocol, produced the TCRbeta library. TCRdb itself ran the multiplex PCR reads through MiXCR, one entry per CDR3 protein. The sample has approximately 90,000 distinct CDR3 sequences, around 76% seen once. The chain links TRBV28 to TRBJ1-3, with 8 bases lining up with TRBD1. This receptor was obtained from a woman in her forties or fifties with non-small cell lung cancer. Sample: distant non-tumor lung tissue. DNA of the CDR3: TGTGCCAGCAGTGCCTGGGACAGGACTGGAAACACCAGATATTTT. Protein: CASSAWDRTGNTRYF.